This T cell receptor (beta chain) was profiled in a study of cytomegalovirus exposure and HLA in healthy donors. Study-level points and caveats: Most CMV-associated TCR beta chains were later found to appear HLA-restricted. Cytomegalovirus-associated TCR beta chains were listed, numbering over 150.

The PCR ran on 60 Vbeta and 13 Jbeta primers. As handled by the study authors: Later work found around 72 million unique TCR beta chains, with roughly 11 million shared. The table came from immunoSEQ multiplex PCR; TCRdb's copy has only in-frame clones and leaves some out. V, J and clone size reflect that table, while D and trimming were determined from the DNA. In the table there are approximately 110,000 clones, about 70% of which are singletons. In regard to this clone: Its antigen is still unknown.

Trimming took off 4 bases at V and 4 bases at J, with 10 bases between the two ends. Germline V gene sequence: CDR1 SQVTM, CDR2 ANQGSEA. This CDR3 region has 13 residues. This receptor was obtained from a man in his fifties in good health and CMV-seropositive. Input material: PBMCs. The chain carries TRBV29-1 and TRBJ2-2; D is possibly TRBD1 (6 bases). As DNA, the CDR3 is TGCAGCGTTGCAGGGGAAAGCACCGGGGAGCTGTTTTTT. Its translation is CSVAGESTGELFF.